This T cell receptor beta chain was sequenced in a study of CD8 T cells in ankylosing spondylitis. Germline CDR1 reads SEHNR; CDR2 reads FQNEAQ (reference sequence). Between the trimmed V and J ends, which lost 2 bases and 9 bases, there was a span of 15 bases. This CDR3 region has 14 residues. TCRdb called the 5' RACE reads again in MiXCR, with one record for every CDR3 protein. The profile shows under 30,000 distinct CDR3 sequences, 13% of them singletons. The chain recombines TRBV7-9 with TRBJ2-3, with D possibly being TRBD2 (6 bases). The sample was blood. The source of this sequence is a male donor with ankylosing spondylitis or in good health (not recorded which). The DNA for the CDR3 is TGTGCCAGCAGCTTAATGCTAGCGAGGCAAACGCAGTATTTT. It encodes CASSLMLARQTQYF.